This T cell receptor (beta chain) was sequenced during a study of T cells in localized non-small cell lung cancer. Clones were read by immunoSEQ multiplex PCR, and TCRdb kept only the in-frame ones, dropping some. Here the sample spans tens of thousands of clones, around nine tenths being singletons. This clone was counted only a few times. At the DNA level, this CDR3 is encoded by other sequences in the same sample as well. The germline CDR1 and CDR2 sequences are SGHRS and YFSETQ. This CDR3 comprises 15 residues. Losses at the gene ends were 4 bases for V and 6 bases for J; bases not matched to a gene: 9.

The receptor's source is a woman aged 40 to 75 with stage I squamous cell lung carcinoma. The chain couples TRBV5-1 to TRBJ1-5; 8 bases agree with TRBD1. The sample in question was peripheral blood, obtained before any cancer treatment. The CDR3 region has the DNA TGCGCCAGCAGCGTGACAGGGGCGGGGGGTCAGCCCCAGCATTTT. Protein: CASSVTGAGGQPQHF.